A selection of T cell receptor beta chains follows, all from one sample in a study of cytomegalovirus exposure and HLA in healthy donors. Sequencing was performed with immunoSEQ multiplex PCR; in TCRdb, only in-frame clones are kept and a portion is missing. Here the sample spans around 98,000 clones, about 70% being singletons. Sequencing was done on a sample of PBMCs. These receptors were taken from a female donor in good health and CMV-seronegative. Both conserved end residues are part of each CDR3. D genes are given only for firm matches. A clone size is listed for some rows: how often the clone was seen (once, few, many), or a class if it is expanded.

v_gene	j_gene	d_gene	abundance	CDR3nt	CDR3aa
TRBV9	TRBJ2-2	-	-	TGTGCCAGCAGCCGAGGGGGGGGCCTGAACACCGGGGAGCTGTTTTTT	CASSRGGGLNTGELFF
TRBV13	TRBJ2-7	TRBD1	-	TGTGCCAGCAGCGCCGACAGGGGGCCTTCCTACGAGCAGTACTTC	CASSADRGPSYEQYF
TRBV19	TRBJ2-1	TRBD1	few	TGTGCCAGTAGTATGAGGGGGACAGGGACCTACAATGAGCAGTTCTTC	CASSMRGTGTYNEQFF
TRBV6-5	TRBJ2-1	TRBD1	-	TGTGCCAGCAGTTGGGGGGGACAGGGGTCCAATGAGCAGTTCTTC	CASSWGGQGSNEQFF
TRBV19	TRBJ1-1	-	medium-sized	TGTGCCAGCAGGGTGGGGATCACTGAAGCTTTCTTT	CASRVGITEAFF
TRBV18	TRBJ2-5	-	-	TGTGCCAGCTCACCTGGCGGGATCCAAGAGACCCAGTACTTC	CASSPGGIQETQYF
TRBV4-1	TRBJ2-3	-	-	TGCGCCAGCAGCCAAGATAAAGGGGTATCGGATACGCAGTATTTT	CASSQDKGVSDTQYF
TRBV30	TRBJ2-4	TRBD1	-	TGTGCCTGGAATGGACAGGGGGACATTCAGTGGTACTTC	CAWNGQGDIQWYF
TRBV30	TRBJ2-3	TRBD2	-	TGTGCCTGCCCCGGGACTAGCGGGACTGATACGCAGTATTTT	CACPGTSGTDTQYF
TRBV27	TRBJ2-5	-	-	TGTGCCAGCAGTTTATCGAGGGCTAGAGGGCAAGAGACCCAGTACTTC	CASSLSRARGQETQYF
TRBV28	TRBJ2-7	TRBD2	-	TGTGCCAGCAGTCCTAGCGGGGGAAGCTCCTACGAGCAGTACTTC	CASSPSGGSSYEQYF
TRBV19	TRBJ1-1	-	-	TGTGCCAGTAGTATAACAGGAATAATGAACACTGAAGCTTTCTTT	CASSITGIMNTEAFF
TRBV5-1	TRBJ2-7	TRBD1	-	TGCGCCAGCAGCTTGGGGGGGGACAGGGTCGACGAGCAGTACTTC	CASSLGGDRVDEQYF
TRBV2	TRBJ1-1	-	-	TGTGCCAGCAGGCAGGTAATGAACACTGAAGCTTTCTTT	CASRQVMNTEAFF
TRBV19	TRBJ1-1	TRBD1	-	TGTGCCAGCCAGGGGGACTGGAACACTGAAGCTTTCTTT	CASQGDWNTEAFF
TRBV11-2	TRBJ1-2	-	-	TGTGCCAGCAGCTCTTTGAAATCAGGGTCTAACTATGGCTACACCTTC	CASSSLKSGSNYGYTF
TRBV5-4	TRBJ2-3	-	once	TGTGCCAGCAGCAGACAGAGCACAGATACGCAGTATTTT	CASSRQSTDTQYF
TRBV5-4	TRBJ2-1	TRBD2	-	TGTGCCAGCAGTTCTAGCGGGAGGGCCGGTGAGCAGTTCTTC	CASSSSGRAGEQFF
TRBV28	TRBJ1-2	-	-	TGTGCCAGCAGTCTCAGAATGATGAACTATGGCTACACCTTC	CASSLRMMNYGYTF
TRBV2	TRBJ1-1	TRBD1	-	TGTGCCAGCGGCGGGGACAGGAGCACTGAAGCTTTCTTT	CASGGDRSTEAFF
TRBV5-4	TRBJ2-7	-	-	TGTGCCAGCAGCACCGACTACGCCTACTCCTACGAGCAGTACTTC	CASSTDYAYSYEQYF
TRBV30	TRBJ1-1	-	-	TGTGCCTGGACCTCCGGGACATCTTCTAGTGAAGCTTTCTTT	CAWTSGTSSSEAFF
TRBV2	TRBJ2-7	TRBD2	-	TGTGCCAGCAGGGCTAGCGGGACGAAGTTCGAGCAGTACTTC	CASRASGTKFEQYF
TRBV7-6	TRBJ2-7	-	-	TGTGCCAGTAGCTTAGGGGCCCAGAGCTCCTACGAGCAGTACTTC	CASSLGAQSSYEQYF
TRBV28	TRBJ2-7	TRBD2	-	TGTGCCAGCAGTTTATTGGGGGGGAATCCCTACGAGCAGTACTTC	CASSLLGGNPYEQYF
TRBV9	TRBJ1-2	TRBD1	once	TGTGCCAGCAGTGGGGGACAGGGTGCCTATGGCTACACCTTC	CASSGGQGAYGYTF
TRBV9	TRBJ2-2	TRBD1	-	TGTGCCAGCAGCCCCGGGGACAGCGTTGACACCGGGGAGCTGTTTTTT	CASSPGDSVDTGELFF
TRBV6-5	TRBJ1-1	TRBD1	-	TGTGCCAGCAGTTTAGGAGGGGGCAGCGAAGCTTTCTTT	CASSLGGGSEAFF
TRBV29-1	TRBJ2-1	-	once	TGCAGCGTTGAACGGTCAAATGAGCAGTTCTTC	CSVERSNEQFF
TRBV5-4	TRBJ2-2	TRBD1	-	TGTGCCAGCAGCTCAGGGGACAGGCGGAACACCGGGGAGCTGTTTTTT	CASSSGDRRNTGELFF
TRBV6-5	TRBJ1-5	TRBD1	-	TGTGCCAGCAGAGGACAGGCAAATCAGCCCCAGCATTTT	CASRGQANQPQHF
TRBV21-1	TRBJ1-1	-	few	TGTGCCAGCAGCAAAGACAGGGGCACTGAAGCTTTCTTT	CASSKDRGTEAFF
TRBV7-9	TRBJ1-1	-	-	TGTGCCAGCAGCTTACCAAACAGACTAAACGCGAACACTGAAGCTTTCTTT	CASSLPNRLNANTEAFF
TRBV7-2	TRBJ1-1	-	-	TGTGCCAGCAGCTTAGCGAGGGGGAGTAGCGCTGAAGCTTTCTTT	CASSLARGSSAEAFF
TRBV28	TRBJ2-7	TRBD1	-	TGTGCCAGCAGGGGGACAGGACGCTACGAGCAGTACTTC	CASRGTGRYEQYF
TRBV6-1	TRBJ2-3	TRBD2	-	TGTGCCAGCAGTGAGGCTAGCGGGGGGAAGGATACGCAGTATTTT	CASSEASGGKDTQYF
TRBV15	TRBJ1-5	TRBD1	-	TGTGCCACCAGCAGAGGCGGGACAGGGGGTGTCAATCAGCCCCAGCATTTT	CATSRGGTGGVNQPQHF
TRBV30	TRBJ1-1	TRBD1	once	TGTGCCTGGAGTATCCCCGGACAGGGGTACACTGAAGCTTTCTTT	CAWSIPGQGYTEAFF
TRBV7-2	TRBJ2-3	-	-	TGTGCCAGCAGTCGCTCGGGGGATACGCAGTATTTT	CASSRSGDTQYF
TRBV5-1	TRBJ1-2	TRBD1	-	TGCGCCAGCAGCGACGGACAGGGGTTAAGTCCTTATGGCTACACCTTC	CASSDGQGLSPYGYTF
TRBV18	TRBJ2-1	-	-	TGTGCCAGCTCACCCGACAGGAACTACAATGAGCAGTTCTTC	CASSPDRNYNEQFF
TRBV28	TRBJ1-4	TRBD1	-	TGTGCCAGCAGTCATCCCAGGGGGCGGGTTAATGAAAAACTGTTTTTT	CASSHPRGRVNEKLFF
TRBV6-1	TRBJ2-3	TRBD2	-	TGTGCCCTCCAACTAGCGGGGGGGCCCGATACGCAGTATTTT	CALQLAGGPDTQYF
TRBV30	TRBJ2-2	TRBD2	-	TGTGCCTCAGCCGGGACTAGCGGGAGCATCGGGGAGCTGTTTTTT	CASAGTSGSIGELFF